This T cell receptor (beta chain) was obtained from a study of regulatory T cells in long-lasting Graves disease (dated by TCRdb to 2020 to 2022). With regard to the full study: Antithyroid drugs had been taken for less than 3 months by newly diagnosed Graves' disease patients. TCR sequencing covered 13 persistent and 20 newly diagnosed Graves' disease patients, around 35 samples in total. The study was conducted in China and was registered as a clinical trial. Persistent Graves' disease patients were compared with newly diagnosed Graves' disease patients by peripheral blood TCR sequencing and RNA sequencing.

The receptor library was made with multiplex PCR. Sequencing was carried out with an Illumina HiSeq 4000. iRepertoire HTBI primers and Arm-PCR amplification of CDR3 regions were used to construct TCR beta libraries. Before sequencing, the PCR products underwent gel purification. From the authors' description of their analysis: Gene usage analysis of CDR3 amino acid clonotypes relied on the 55 to 80 TRBV and over 13 TRBJ segments identified across samples. COPE and FqMerger were used to merge filtered high-quality paired reads into contigs. BLAST was used to align contigs to the IMGT TRBV, TRBD and TRBJ reference genes, and CDR3 was defined following IMGT. Any clonotype with a frequency above 0.1% was classified as a highly expanded clone. Repertoire diversity was measured by Shannon entropy, and V-J evenness by the Gini coefficient. A clonotype was considered public if more than one individual shared it. TCRdb reanalyzed the raw reads on its own, using fastp at Q25 for trimming and MiXCR for clone calling, and kept in-frame beta chains. Rows with one shared CDR3 protein collapse into an entry with the most common genes and DNA. TCRdb's processing, not the study's, gives the V and J calls here. This sample is represented by under 450,000 distinct CDR3 sequences; 12% of them were singletons. The ten largest clones take up under 20% of the sample.

Results the study describes overall, beyond this receptor: The authors noted that the small sample size was a limitation that may lower accuracy. Persistent patients shared more public clonotypes among themselves (over 2,500) than newly diagnosed patients did (roughly 910). Only the TCR beta chain was sequenced and analyzed. Because the primary lesion, thyroid tissue, could not be accessed, the study looked at peripheral blood alone. Lower TCR Shannon entropy and fewer highly expanded clones were observed in persistent Graves' disease patients than in newly diagnosed patients, which suggested clonal expansion.

The sample's time point label, in plain terms: newly diagnosed GD, antithyroid drugs for less than 3 months. For both TCR sequencing and RNA sequencing, RNA was extracted from PBMCs in TRIzol. Graves' disease was diagnosed according to American Thyroid Association guidelines. The patients came from an endocrinology department in Xi'an, China. Each patient gave 8.5 to 9.5 milliliters of peripheral blood, collected in an EDTA anticoagulant tube. PBMCs were isolated by Ficoll Paque Plus density gradient separation without further T cell sorting. An Agilent 2100 Bioanalyzer and agarose gel were used to check RNA quality, while a NanoDrop 2000 measured RNA concentration. A note on this clonotype: The antigen it binds to is not known. No much larger clone exists at a distance of one base, and base qualities are not known.

The same data also went into a second study, on T cells in Graves' hyperthyroidism and ophthalmopathy. As the second paper documents: Graves' hyperthyroidism was defined as stable when no progression to ophthalmopathy occurred over 18 months of follow-up. Hyperthyroidism patients were newly diagnosed, had a disease duration of under 2 months, and were aged 18 to 65 years. Any patient with an uncontrolled infection, another autoimmune disease, pregnancy or lactation was excluded. Diagnoses were based on clinical symptoms, serum thyroxine and TRAb, thyroid ultrasound and orbital computed tomography. The TCR CDR3 was subjected to a first round of RT-PCR using the HTBI primer set and the Qiagen OneStep RT-PCR kit. Most expanded thyroid clonotypes (frequency above 0.001) were also detected in blood, a finding suggesting that blood repertoires may reflect thyroid immune responses. Ophthalmopathy was separated from stable hyperthyroidism by a 13 V-J signature model, with 87.88% sensitivity and approximately 84% specificity obtained in cross-validation and 80%/75% obtained in testing. During validation, the model predicted progression to ophthalmopathy a median of around 7 months ahead of onset, with around 71% sensitivity and 72% to 80% specificity. To identify TCR V-J signatures that set the groups apart, the researchers used a discovery cohort of 100 patients, made up of fewer than 50 with Graves' ophthalmopathy and 55 to 65 with stable Graves' hyperthyroidism. Prospective prediction of ophthalmopathy was tested in an independent validation cohort of some 20 hyperthyroidism patients and 15 to 17 patients who later progressed to ophthalmopathy. The approximately 100 discovery patients were divided at random into training and test sets in a 7:3 ratio. In several Graves' hyperthyroidism patients, the study also compared T-cell repertoires from thyroid tissue with T-cell repertoires from blood. Following sampling, methimazole starting at 30 mg daily was given to hyperthyroidism patients, and high-dose intravenous methylprednisolone was given to ophthalmopathy patients. Libraries were constructed in a second round of multiplex PCR, after which size selection and purification were carried out. The libraries were sequenced on an Illumina HiSeq2000 using paired-end 100 bp reads. SOAPnuke was used to process the raw data, throwing out any read that contained adapters or uncalled bases, had a mean Phred below 15, or lacked an exact constant-primer or identifier match. High-quality paired reads were merged with COPE v1.2.5, and unique nucleotide sequences were defined as clonotypes. MiTCR v1.1 was used to align clonotypes to the IMGT TRBV, TRBD and TRBJ reference segments. Analysis was restricted to V-J combinations with a frequency above 0.0001, which covered roughly 99% of repertoires. The TCS score was defined as F50 (clonal expansion) divided by E x V (chaos), with BLOSUM62-based TCRdist calculated between CDR3 peptides within each V-J. Welch's t-statistics and random forest reduced around 550 V-J features to about 12, which were used in a naive Bayes classifier (R e1071). Sample size was not statistically predetermined, and blinding of investigators to group allocation was not performed. TCR Vbeta CDR3 sequencing of 130 to 150 peripheral blood samples (roughly 41 ophthalmopathy, about 75 hyperthyroidism and roughly 17 progressor patients) is reported in the paper.

This clonotype was obtained from a woman aged 18 to 35 with Graves disease. Donor details come from another sample of the same person, matched by shared clones. Sequenced material: peripheral blood mononuclear cells (PBMCs), taken at new diagnosis, from a patient treated with antithyroid drugs.

CDR3 sequence: CASSQFSGSLYEQYF. The sequence in DNA is TGTGCCAGCAGCCAATTTAGCGGGAGCCTCTACGAGCAGTACTTC. The V gene is TRBV14 and the J gene is TRBJ2-7, and 9 junction bases match TRBD2. The CDR3 has 15 amino acids, counting the end cysteine and phenylalanine. Only the CDR3 DNA is retained, 45 bases long and in frame from the first base. V lost 2 bases and J lost 3 bases, and the count of bases not matched to a germline gene is 5. The CDR1 and CDR2 encoded by the germline V gene are SGHDN and FVKESK. Here the CDR3 is joined to the reference TRBV14 and TRBJ2-7 genes, and the full variable domain is: EAGVTQFPSHSVIEKGQTVTLRCDPISGHDNLYWYRRVMGKEIKFLLHFVKESKQDESGMPNNRFLAERTGGTYSTLKVQPAELEDSGVYFCASSQFSGSLYEQYFGPGTRLTVT.